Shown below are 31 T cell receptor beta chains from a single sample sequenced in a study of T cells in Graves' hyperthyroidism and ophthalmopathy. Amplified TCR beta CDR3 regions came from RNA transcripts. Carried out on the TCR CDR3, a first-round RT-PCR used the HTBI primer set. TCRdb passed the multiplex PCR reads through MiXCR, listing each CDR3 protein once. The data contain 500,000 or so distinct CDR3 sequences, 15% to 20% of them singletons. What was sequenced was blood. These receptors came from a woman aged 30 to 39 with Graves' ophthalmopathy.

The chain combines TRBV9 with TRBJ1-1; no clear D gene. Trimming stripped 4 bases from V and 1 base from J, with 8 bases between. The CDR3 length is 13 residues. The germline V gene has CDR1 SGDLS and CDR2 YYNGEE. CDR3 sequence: CASSPWGNTEAFF. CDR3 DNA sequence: TGTGCCAGCAGCCCCTGGGGGAACACTGAAGCTTTCTTT.

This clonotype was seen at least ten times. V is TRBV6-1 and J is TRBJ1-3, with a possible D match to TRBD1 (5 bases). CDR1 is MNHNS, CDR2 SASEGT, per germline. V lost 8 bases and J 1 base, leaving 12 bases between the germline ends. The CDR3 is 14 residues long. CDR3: CASVPGLSGNTIYF. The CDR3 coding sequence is TGTGCCAGCGTCCCGGGGCTATCTGGAAACACCATATATTTT.

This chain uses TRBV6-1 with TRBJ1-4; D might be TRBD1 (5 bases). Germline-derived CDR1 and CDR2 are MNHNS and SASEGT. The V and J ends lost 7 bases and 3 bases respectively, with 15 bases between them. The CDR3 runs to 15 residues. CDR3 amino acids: CASTDRQGANEKLFF. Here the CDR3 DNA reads TGTGCCAGCACCGACCGGCAGGGAGCTAATGAAAAACTGTTTTTT.

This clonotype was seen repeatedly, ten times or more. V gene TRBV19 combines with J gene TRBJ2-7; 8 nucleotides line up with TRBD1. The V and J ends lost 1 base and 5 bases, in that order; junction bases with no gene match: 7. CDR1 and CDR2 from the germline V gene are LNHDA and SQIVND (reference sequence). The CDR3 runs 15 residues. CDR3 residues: CASSIAQDRVHEQYF. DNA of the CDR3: TGTGCCAGTAGTATAGCGCAGGACAGGGTCCACGAGCAGTACTTC.

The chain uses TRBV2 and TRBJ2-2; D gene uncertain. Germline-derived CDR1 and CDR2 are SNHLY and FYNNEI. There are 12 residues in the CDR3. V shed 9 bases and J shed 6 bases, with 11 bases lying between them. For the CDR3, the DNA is TGTGCCAGTATCATGACCCCCGGGGAGCTGTTTTTT. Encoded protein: CASIMTPGELFF.

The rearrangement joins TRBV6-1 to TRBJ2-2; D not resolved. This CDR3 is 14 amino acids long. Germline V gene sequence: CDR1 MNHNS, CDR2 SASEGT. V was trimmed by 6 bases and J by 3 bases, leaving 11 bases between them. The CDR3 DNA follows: TGTGCCAGCAGGCCGCCGATAGACACCGGGGAGCTGTTTTTT. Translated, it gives CASRPPIDTGELFF.

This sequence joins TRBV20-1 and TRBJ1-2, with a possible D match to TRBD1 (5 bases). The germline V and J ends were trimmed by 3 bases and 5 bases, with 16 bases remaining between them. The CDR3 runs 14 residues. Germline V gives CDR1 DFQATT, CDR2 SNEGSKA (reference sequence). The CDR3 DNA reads TGCAGTGCTAGGGGGACTTCACGGGGATATGGCTACACCTTC. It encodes CSARGTSRGYGYTF.

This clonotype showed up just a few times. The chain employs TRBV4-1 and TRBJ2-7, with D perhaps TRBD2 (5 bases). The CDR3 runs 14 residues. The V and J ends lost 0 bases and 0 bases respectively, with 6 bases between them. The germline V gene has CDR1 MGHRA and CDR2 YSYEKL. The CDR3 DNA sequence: TGCGCCAGCAGCCAAGACGGGGTCTCCTACGAGCAGTACTTC. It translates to CASSQDGVSYEQYF.

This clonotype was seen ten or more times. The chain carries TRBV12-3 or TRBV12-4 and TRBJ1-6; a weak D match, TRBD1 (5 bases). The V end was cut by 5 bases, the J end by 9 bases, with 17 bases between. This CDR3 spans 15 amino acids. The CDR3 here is CASSIGPGGGSPLHF. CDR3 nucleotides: TGTGCCAGCAGTATTGGACCGGGTGGGGGTTCACCCCTCCACTTT.

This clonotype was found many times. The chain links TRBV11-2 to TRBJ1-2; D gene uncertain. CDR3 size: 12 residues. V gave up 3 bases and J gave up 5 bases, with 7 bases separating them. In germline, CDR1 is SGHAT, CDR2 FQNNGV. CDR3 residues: CASSLTVYGYTF. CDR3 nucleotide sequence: TGTGCCAGCAGCTTGACGGTATATGGCTACACCTTC.

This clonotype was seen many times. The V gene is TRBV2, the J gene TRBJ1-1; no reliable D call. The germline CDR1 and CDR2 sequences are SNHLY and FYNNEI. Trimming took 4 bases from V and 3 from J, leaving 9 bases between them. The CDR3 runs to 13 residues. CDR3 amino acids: CASSVTRDTEAFF. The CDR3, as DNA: TGTGCCAGCAGTGTAACAAGAGACACTGAAGCTTTCTTT.

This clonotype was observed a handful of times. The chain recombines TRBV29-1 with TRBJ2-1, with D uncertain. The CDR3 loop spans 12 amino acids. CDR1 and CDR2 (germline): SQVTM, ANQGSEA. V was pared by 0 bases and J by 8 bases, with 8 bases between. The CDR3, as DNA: TGCAGCGTTGAAGATAAGGCGGATGAGCAGTTCTTC. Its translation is CSVEDKADEQFF.

Here the CDR3 DNA reads TGTGCCAGCAGCGCCCGGGACTCACCGAAGGAGACCCAGTACTTC. This encodes CASSARDSPKETQYF. The chain has TRBV5-4 and TRBJ2-5; weak D call: TRBD2 (6 bases). Trimming cost V 4 bases and J 5 bases, with 18 bases left between them. In germline, CDR1 is SGHNT, CDR2 YYREEE (reference sequence). The CDR3 runs to 15 residues.

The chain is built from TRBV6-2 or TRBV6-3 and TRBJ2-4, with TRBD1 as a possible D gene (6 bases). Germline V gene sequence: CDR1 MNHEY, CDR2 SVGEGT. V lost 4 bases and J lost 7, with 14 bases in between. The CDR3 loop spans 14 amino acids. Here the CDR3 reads CASSLTGPDNIQYF. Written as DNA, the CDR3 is TGTGCCAGCAGTTTAACAGGGCCAGATAACATTCAGTACTTC.

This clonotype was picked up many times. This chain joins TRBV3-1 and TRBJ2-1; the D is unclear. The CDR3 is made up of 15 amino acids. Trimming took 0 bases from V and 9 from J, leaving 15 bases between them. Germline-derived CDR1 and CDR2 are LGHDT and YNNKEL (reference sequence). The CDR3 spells CASSQDSTALGEQFF. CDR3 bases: TGTGCCAGCAGCCAAGATTCGACCGCTCTAGGTGAGCAGTTCTTC.

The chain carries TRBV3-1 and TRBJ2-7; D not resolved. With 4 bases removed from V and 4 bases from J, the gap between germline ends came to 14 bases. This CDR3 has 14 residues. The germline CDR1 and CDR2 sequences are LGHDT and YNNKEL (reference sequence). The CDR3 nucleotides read TGTGCCAGCAGCCCCCACTCTGGGGATTACGAGCAGTACTTC. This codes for CASSPHSGDYEQYF.

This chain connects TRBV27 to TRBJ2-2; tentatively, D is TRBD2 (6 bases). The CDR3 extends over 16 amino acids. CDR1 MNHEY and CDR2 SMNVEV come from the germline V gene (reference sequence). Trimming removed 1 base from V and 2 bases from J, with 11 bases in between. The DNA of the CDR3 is TGTGCCAGCAGTTTATTGGGCGGGACCAACACCGGGGAGCTGTTTTTT. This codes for CASSLLGGTNTGELFF.

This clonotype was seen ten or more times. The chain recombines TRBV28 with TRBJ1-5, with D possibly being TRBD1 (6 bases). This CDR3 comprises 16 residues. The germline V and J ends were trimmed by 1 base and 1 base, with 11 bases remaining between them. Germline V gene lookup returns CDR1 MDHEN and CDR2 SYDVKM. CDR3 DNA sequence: TGTGCCAGCAGTTTATCTCGGGACACAAGCAATCAGCCCCAGCATTTT. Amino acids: CASSLSRDTSNQPQHF.

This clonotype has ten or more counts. CDR3 bases: TGCGCCAGCAGCTTGGATTTATCAGGGGGCAGCTACGAGCAGTACTTC. Translation: CASSLDLSGGSYEQYF. The chain employs TRBV5-1 and TRBJ2-7, with 8 bases identical to TRBD1. The CDR3 length is 16 residues. V shed 0 bases, J shed 3 bases, and the junction held 8 bases outside the gene matches. The V gene's germline CDR1 is SGHRS and CDR2 YFSETQ.

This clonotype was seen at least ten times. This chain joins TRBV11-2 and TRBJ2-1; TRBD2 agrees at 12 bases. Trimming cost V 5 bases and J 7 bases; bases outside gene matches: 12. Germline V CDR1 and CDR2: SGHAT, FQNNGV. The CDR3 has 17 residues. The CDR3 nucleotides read TGTGCCAGCAGCCTTCCGGAGCTAGCGGGAGGGCGAAATGAGCAGTTCTTC. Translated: CASSLPELAGGRNEQFF.

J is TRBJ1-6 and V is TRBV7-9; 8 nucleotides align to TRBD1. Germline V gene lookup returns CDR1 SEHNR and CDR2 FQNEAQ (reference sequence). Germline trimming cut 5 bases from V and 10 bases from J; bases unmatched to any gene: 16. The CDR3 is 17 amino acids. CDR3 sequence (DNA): TGTGCCAGCAGCCTACAAAGGACCGGGACAGGACGGTCACCCCTCCACTTT. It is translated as CASSLQRTGTGRSPLHF. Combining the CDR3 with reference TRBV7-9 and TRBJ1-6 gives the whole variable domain DTGVSQNPRHKITKRGQNVTFRCDPISEHNRLYWYRQTLGQGPEFLTYFQNEAQLEKSRLLSDRFSAERPKGSFSTLEIQRTEQGDSAMYLCASSLQRTGTGRSPLHFGNGTRLTVT.

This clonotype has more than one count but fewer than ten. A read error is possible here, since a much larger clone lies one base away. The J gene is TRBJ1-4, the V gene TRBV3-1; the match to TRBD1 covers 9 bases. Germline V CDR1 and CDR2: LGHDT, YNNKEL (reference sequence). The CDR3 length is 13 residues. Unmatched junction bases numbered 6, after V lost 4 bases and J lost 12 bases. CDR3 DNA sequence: TGTGCCAGCAGCCGGGGACAGGGTGGAGAACTGTTTTTT. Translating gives CASSRGQGGELFF.

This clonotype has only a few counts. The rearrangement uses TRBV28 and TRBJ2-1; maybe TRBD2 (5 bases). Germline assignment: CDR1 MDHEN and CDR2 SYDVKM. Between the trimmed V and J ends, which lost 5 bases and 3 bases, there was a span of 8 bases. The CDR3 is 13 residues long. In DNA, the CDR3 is TGTGCCAGCAGTATACGGGACTACAATGAGCAGTTCTTC. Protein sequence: CASSIRDYNEQFF.

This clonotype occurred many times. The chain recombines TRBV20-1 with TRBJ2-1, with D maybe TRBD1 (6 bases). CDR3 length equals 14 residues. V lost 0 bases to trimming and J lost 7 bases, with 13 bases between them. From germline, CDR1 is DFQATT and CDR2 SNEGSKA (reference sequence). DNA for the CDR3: TGCAGTGCTAGAGACCCTTACAGGGTTAATGAGCAGTTCTTC. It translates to CSARDPYRVNEQFF.

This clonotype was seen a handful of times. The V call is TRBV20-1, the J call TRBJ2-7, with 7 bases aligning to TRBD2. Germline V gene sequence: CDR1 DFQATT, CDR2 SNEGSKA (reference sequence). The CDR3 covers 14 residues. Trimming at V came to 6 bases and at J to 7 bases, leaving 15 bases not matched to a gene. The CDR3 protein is CSARFQGGALEQYF. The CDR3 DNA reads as TGCAGTGCGAGATTCCAGGGAGGGGCCCTTGAGCAGTACTTC.

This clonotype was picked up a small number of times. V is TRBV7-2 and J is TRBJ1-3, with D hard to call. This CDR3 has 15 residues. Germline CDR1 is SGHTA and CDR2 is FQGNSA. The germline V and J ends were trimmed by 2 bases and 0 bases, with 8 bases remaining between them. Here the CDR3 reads CASSLMAISGNTIYF. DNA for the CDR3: TGTGCCAGCAGCTTAATGGCCATCTCTGGAAACACCATATATTTT.

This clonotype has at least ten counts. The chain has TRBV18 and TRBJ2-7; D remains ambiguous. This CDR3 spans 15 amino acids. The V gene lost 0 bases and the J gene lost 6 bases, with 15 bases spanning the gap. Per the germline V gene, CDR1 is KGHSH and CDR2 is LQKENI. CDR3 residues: CASSPPEYPWGEQYF. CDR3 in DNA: TGTGCCAGCTCACCACCGGAGTATCCTTGGGGCGAGCAGTACTTC.

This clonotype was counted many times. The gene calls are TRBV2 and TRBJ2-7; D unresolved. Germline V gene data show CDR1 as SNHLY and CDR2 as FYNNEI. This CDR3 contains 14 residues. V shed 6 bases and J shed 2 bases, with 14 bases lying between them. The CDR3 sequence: CASRDARPPYEQYF. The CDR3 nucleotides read TGTGCCAGCAGGGATGCAAGACCGCCCTACGAGCAGTACTTC.

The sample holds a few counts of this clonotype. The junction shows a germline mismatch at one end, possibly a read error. CDR3 in amino acids: CVTSGPGGSSYNEQFF. The CDR3 nucleotides read TGTGTCACCAGCGGTCCGGGGGGGAGCTCCTACAATGAGCAGTTCTTC. This chain links TRBV15 with TRBJ2-1; TRBD2 agrees at 8 bases. Germline values: CDR1 LNHNV, CDR2 YYDKDF (reference sequence). This CDR3 region has 16 residues.

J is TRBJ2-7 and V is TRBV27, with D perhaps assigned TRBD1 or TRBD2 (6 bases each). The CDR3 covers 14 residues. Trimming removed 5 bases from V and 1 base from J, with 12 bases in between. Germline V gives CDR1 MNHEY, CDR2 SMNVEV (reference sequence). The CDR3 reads CASSHGGGSYEQYF. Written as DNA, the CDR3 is TGTGCCAGCAGTCACGGAGGGGGTTCCTACGAGCAGTACTTC.

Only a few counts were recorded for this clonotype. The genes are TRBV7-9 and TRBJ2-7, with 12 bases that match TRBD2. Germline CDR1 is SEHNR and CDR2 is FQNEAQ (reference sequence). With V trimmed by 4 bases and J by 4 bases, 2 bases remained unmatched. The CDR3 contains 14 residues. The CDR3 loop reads CASSSSGRGYEQYF. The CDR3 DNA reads TGTGCCAGCAGCTCTAGCGGGAGGGGGTACGAGCAGTACTTC. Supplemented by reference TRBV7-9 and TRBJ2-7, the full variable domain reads DTGVSQNPRHKITKRGQNVTFRCDPISEHNRLYWYRQTLGQGPEFLTYFQNEAQLEKSRLLSDRFSAERPKGSFSTLEIQRTEQGDSAMYLCASSSSGRGYEQYFGPGTRLTVT.